These 8 T cell receptor beta chains came from one sample sequenced in a study of OX40 agonist ivuxolimab in advanced cancers. Generated by immunoSEQ multiplex PCR, the TCRdb table keeps only in-frame clones and is missing some. The table records approximately 77,000 clones, about 80% of them present only once. Sequenced material: CD4+ or CD8+ T cells sorted from blood, taken in a trial of the OX40 agonist ivuxolimab. The receptors derive from an adult with an advanced solid tumor such as melanoma, head and neck, liver or kidney cancer.

The rearrangement uses TRBV28 and TRBJ1-2, with no clear D. The V end lost 5 bases, the J end lost 3 bases, and 13 bases lay between the germline ends. Germline loops: CDR1 MDHEN, CDR2 SYDVKM. The CDR3 has 14 amino acids. The CDR3 sequence: CASSEDRRDYGYTF. Written as DNA, the CDR3 is TGTGCCAGCAGTGAGGACCGACGAGACTATGGCTACACCTTC.

The rearrangement uses TRBV29-1 and TRBJ2-5; TRBD2 matches 14 bases. V was pared by 7 bases and J by 2 bases, with 3 bases of the junction left unmatched. This CDR3 is 14 amino acids long. The germline gives CDR1 SQVTM, CDR2 ANQGSEA. DNA of the CDR3: TGCAGCGGACTAGCGGGGGGGGTACAAGAGACCCAGTACTTC. This encodes CSGLAGGVQETQYF.

V gene TRBV15 combines with J gene TRBJ1-3; D unclear. The germline CDR1 and CDR2 sequences are LNHNV and YYDKDF (reference sequence). V was shortened by 1 base and J by 0 bases, with 4 bases between the two germline ends. The CDR3 loop spans 14 amino acids. The CDR3 nucleotides are TGTGCCACCAGCAGAGGTTCCTCTGGAAACACCATATATTTT. Translating it yields CATSRGSSGNTIYF.

The chain's CDR3 is CARSFGKDNYGYTF. CDR3 nucleotides: TGTGCCAGAAGCTTTGGGAAGGATAACTATGGCTACACCTTC. The chain recombines TRBV5-3 with TRBJ1-2; D is unclear. TRBV5-3 is an ORF for which the function is uncertain. Trimming removed 2 bases at V and 1 base at J, with 9 bases between. CDR3 length equals 14 residues.

The chain combines TRBV28 with TRBJ1-4, with TRBD1 matching over 8 bases. The V segment lost 8 bases and the J segment 4 bases; nucleotides outside the gene matches: 3. CDR1 is MDHEN, CDR2 SYDVKM, per germline. This CDR3 contains 13 residues. The CDR3 protein is CASLQGGNEKLFF. The CDR3 nucleotides are TGTGCCAGCCTACAGGGGGGTAATGAAAAACTGTTTTTT.

This clone was observed a few times. The chain uses TRBV10-2 and TRBJ2-3; tentative D call: TRBD1 (6 bases). The CDR3 length is 13 residues. V lost 8 bases to trimming and J lost 4 bases, with 13 bases between them. The germline gives CDR1 WSHSY, CDR2 SAAADI. The CDR3 DNA follows: TGCGCCAGCCGGGACACCACCCCAGATACGCAGTATTTT. Its protein is CASRDTTPDTQYF.

This sequence joins TRBV5-1 and TRBJ2-1; TRBD1 agrees at 9 bases. Looked up from germline, CDR1 is SGHRS and CDR2 is YFSETQ. The J segment lost 6 bases and the V segment lost 0 bases, leaving 7 bases of the junction unmatched. The CDR3 covers 16 residues. CDR3 region: CASSLGGTGNRNEQFF. For the CDR3, the DNA is TGCGCCAGCAGCTTGGGAGGGACAGGGAATCGCAATGAGCAGTTCTTC.

This clone was counted between two and nine times. V and J are TRBV7-9 and TRBJ1-1, with no clear D. V lost 4 bases and J lost 10, with 13 bases in between. The CDR3 is made up of 12 amino acids. The germline V gene encodes CDR1 SEHNR and CDR2 FQNEAQ (reference sequence). CDR3 in DNA: TGTGCCAGCAGCTACAAGTTGGGTGTAGCTTTCTTT. This sequence encodes CASSYKLGVAFF.